This TCR beta chain came from a study of T-cell memory formation after mild COVID-19. General study results and limits: Clones contracting day 15 to 85 were balanced CD4/CD8; later expanders leaned CD4+. Mainly CM and EM harbored the contracting CD4+ clones; mainly EMRA harbored the CD8+ ones.

This clonotype was detected a few times. The antigen is unknown. The TCR alpha and TCR beta cDNA libraries, bearing sample barcodes and UMIs, were generated by 5'RACE using constant-segment primers. TCRdb ran MiXCR on the 5' RACE reads and lists one entry per CDR3 protein. Of just over 300,000 distinct CDR3 sequences listed, just under 20% are singletons. This TCR was recovered from a man younger than 30 who had mild COVID-19 (a few samples of this study predate the infection). Cell type and time point are not known. Sequencing was carried out using PBMCs or a T cell subset sorted from them (not recorded which).

CDR3 protein: CASSAAGQGRNEQYF. Written as DNA, the CDR3 is TGCGCCAGCAGCGCGGCGGGACAGGGGAGGAACGAGCAGTACTTC. V and J are TRBV5-1 and TRBJ2-7, with 10 positions matching TRBD1. The germline V gene encodes CDR1 SGHRS and CDR2 YFSETQ. Trimming at V came to 4 bases and at J to 5 bases, leaving 9 bases not matched to a gene. CDR3 length: 15 residues.